A single sample gave rise to the 13 T cell receptor beta chains below, sequenced in a study of blood T cell repertoires in COVID-19. Clones were read by immunoSEQ multiplex PCR, and TCRdb kept only the in-frame ones, dropping some. Of about 130,000 clones listed, around 86% are singletons. Sequencing was done on a sample of peripheral blood. The source of these receptors is a woman aged 70 to 79 with COVID-19, enrolled during active disease.

As for this clone: The identical CDR3 is also encoded by other nucleotide sequences in the sample. This chain links TRBV29-1 with TRBJ1-2; 11 positions agree with TRBD1. Trimming removed 4 bases from V and 8 bases from J; junction bases left unmatched: 6. Per germline, CDR1 SQVTM and CDR2 ANQGSEA. CDR3 length: 13 residues. The CDR3 protein is CSVVGQGAWGYTF. CDR3 nucleotides: TGCAGCGTTGTTGGACAGGGGGCGTGGGGCTACACCTTC.

V is TRBV2 and J is TRBJ1-1; TRBD1 matches 7 bases. The J segment lost 1 base and the V segment lost 5 bases, leaving 7 bases of the junction unmatched. The CDR3 runs to 15 residues. Looked up from germline, CDR1 is SNHLY and CDR2 is FYNNEI. CDR3 bases: TGTGCCAGCAGTTCACAGGGGACGGGGAACACTGAAGCTTTCTTT. It yields the protein CASSSQGTGNTEAFF.

This clone appeared once. The chain couples TRBV3-1 (or the pseudogene TRBV3-2) to TRBJ1-5; 7 bases fit TRBD1. Germline loops: CDR1 LGHDT, CDR2 YNNKEL (reference sequence). J gave up 11 bases and V 0 bases, and 13 bases lay outside the gene matches. There are 16 residues in the CDR3. CDR3 in DNA: TGTGCCAGCAGCCAAGATTACCAGGGGGGCATCGGGGCCCAGCATTTT. This encodes CASSQDYQGGIGAQHF.

This rearrangement joins TRBV5-1 to TRBJ1-1; D uncertain. CDR3 size: 14 residues. The germline gives CDR1 SGHRS, CDR2 YFSETQ. V was shortened by 5 bases and J by 4 bases, with 15 bases between the two germline ends. The CDR3 region is CASSTDLRSTEAFF. Written as DNA, the CDR3 is TGCGCCAGCAGTACCGACTTGAGGAGCACTGAAGCTTTCTTT. The full variable domain, its missing parts supplied by reference TRBV5-1 and TRBJ1-1, is KAGVTQTPRYLIKTRGQQVTLSCSPISGHRSVSWYQQTPGQGLQFLFEYFSETQRNKGNFPGRFSGRQFSNSRSEMNVSTLELGDSALYLCASSTDLRSTEAFFGQGTRLTVV.

This chain joins TRBV15 and TRBJ2-7, with D uncertain. V gave up 6 bases and J gave up 7 bases, with 4 bases separating them. Per germline, CDR1 LNHNV and CDR2 YYDKDF (reference sequence). The CDR3 length is 9 residues. The CDR3 nucleotides read TGTGCCACCAGTCATGAGCAGTACTTC. Protein product: CATSHEQYF.

The rearrangement links TRBV7-8 to TRBJ1-4; 9 bases match TRBD1. The CDR3 totals 15 residues. Germline loops: CDR1 SGHVS, CDR2 FQNEAQ. J gave up 3 bases and V 5 bases, and 4 bases lay outside the gene matches. The CDR3 DNA reads TGTGCCAGCAGCCCTTGGGACAGGGCTAATGAAAAACTGTTTTTT. This codes for CASSPWDRANEKLFF. The full variable domain, with the rest looked up from reference TRBV7-8 and TRBJ1-4, is GAGVSQSPRYKVAKRGQDVALRCDPISGHVSLFWYQQALGQGPEFLTYFQNEAQLDKSGLPSDRFFAERPEGSVSTLKIQRTQQEDSAVYLCASSPWDRANEKLFFGSGTQLSVL.

V usage is TRBV3-1 (or the pseudogene TRBV3-2) and J usage is TRBJ2-3, with TRBD2 matching over 8 bases. This CDR3 is built from 16 residues. The ends lost 3 bases at V and 6 bases at J; junction bases unmatched: 11. Germline V gene data show CDR1 as LGHDT and CDR2 as YNNKEL (reference sequence). CDR3: CASSQFYGGAGDTQYF. The CDR3 DNA reads TGTGCCAGCAGCCAGTTTTACGGGGGGGCCGGGGATACGCAGTATTTT.

This chain uses TRBV28 with TRBJ1-6; D is unresolved. V was shortened by 3 bases and J by 10 bases, with 13 bases between the two germline ends. This CDR3 is built from 14 residues. Germline assignment: CDR1 MDHEN and CDR2 SYDVKM. The DNA of the CDR3 is TGTGCCAGCAGTTTTTCTGGGCTCGGATCACCCCTCCACTTT. It translates to CASSFSGLGSPLHF.

The chain carries TRBV30 and TRBJ1-4; the D gene is possibly TRBD1 (6 bases). V was clipped by 5 bases and J by 8 bases, with 18 bases between them. CDR3 length equals 14 residues. The germline gives CDR1 GTSNPN, CDR2 SVGIG (reference sequence). CDR3 nucleotides: TGTGCCTGGGAATTTCAGGGGAGAGGGGAAAAACTGTTTTTT. Its protein is CAWEFQGRGEKLFF.

This sequence joins TRBV28 and TRBJ2-7; TRBD1 matches 8 bases. This CDR3 comprises 14 residues. Germline CDR1 reads MDHEN; CDR2 reads SYDVKM. V lost 8 bases, J lost 1 base, and 7 bases stayed unmatched. This CDR3 is CASGKTGGSYEQYF. CDR3 sequence (DNA): TGTGCCAGCGGTAAAACAGGGGGATCCTACGAGCAGTACTTC.

This sequence joins TRBV28 and TRBJ1-5, with D possibly being TRBD1 (6 bases). Germline V gene data show CDR1 as MDHEN and CDR2 as SYDVKM. Trimming shortened V by 3 bases and J by 1 base, and 19 bases separated the two germline ends. The CDR3 runs to 18 residues. The CDR3 spells CASSFSISGRGSNQPQHF. CDR3 coding DNA: TGTGCCAGCAGTTTTTCCATATCGGGCAGGGGAAGCAATCAGCCCCAGCATTTT.

This clone appeared a single time. The V and J genes are TRBV19 and TRBJ2-7; TRBD2 might be the D (7 bases). Deletions cut 3 bases from V and 0 bases from J, with 12 bases between. Germline V gene sequence: CDR1 LNHDA, CDR2 SQIVND (reference sequence). The CDR3 extends over 15 amino acids. The CDR3 sequence is CASSIARGASYEQYF. CDR3 nucleotides: TGTGCCAGTAGTATCGCCCGGGGGGCCTCCTACGAGCAGTACTTC.

This clone appeared a few times. The CDR3 spells CASSLSASGAPYEQYF. CDR3 DNA: TGTGCCAGCAGCTTATCCGCCTCTGGGGCCCCCTACGAGCAGTACTTC. The genes are TRBV7-8 and TRBJ2-7; perhaps TRBD1 as D (5 bases). This CDR3 contains 16 residues. Trimming left V 2 bases short and J 2 bases short, with 16 bases between. CDR1 is SGHVS and CDR2 is FQNEAQ in the germline V gene.